These 30 T cell receptor beta chains share one sample of origin, sequenced in a study of shared clonotypes between healthy human individuals. Some clones are missing from TCRdb's copy, which holds only in-frame ones; the method was immunoSEQ multiplex PCR. This repertoire shows 2.3 million or so clones, 85% to 95% found once; its top ten account for 0.35% to 0.45%. The sequenced sample consisted of naive CD4+ T cells from PBMCs. The subset: CD45RA+ positively selected. The origin of the receptors is a man between 18 and 29 years old in good health. Some clones in this sample may be carry-over from other donors' samples.

This chain joins TRBV4-1 and TRBJ2-1, with D tentatively TRBD1 (5 bases). Trimming pared 6 bases from V and 6 bases from J, leaving 18 bases between. This CDR3 is 15 amino acids long. CDR1 MGHRA and CDR2 YSYEKL come from the germline V gene. CDR3 bases: TGCGCCAGCAGATGGGGCCAAGCCGAACGCAATGAGCAGTTCTTC. Translated: CASRWGQAERNEQFF.

The genes are TRBV29-1 and TRBJ2-5; 9 positions match TRBD2. Trimming at V came to 4 bases and at J to 1 base, leaving 7 bases not matched to a gene. Per germline, CDR1 SQVTM and CDR2 ANQGSEA. This CDR3 comprises 15 residues. The CDR3 nucleotides read TGCAGCGTTGCGTCGGCTAGCGGGGTCCAAGAGACCCAGTACTTC. It yields the protein CSVASASGVQETQYF.

The V and J genes are TRBV18 and TRBJ1-4; possibly TRBD1 for D (5 bases). The CDR3 consists of 15 residues. Trimming shortened V by 3 bases and J by 6 bases, and 14 bases separated the two germline ends. Per the germline V gene, CDR1 is KGHSH and CDR2 is LQKENI. CDR3 in DNA: TGTGCCAGCTCACCCCGGGCAGGGTCAGATGAAAAACTGTTTTTT. Protein sequence: CASSPRAGSDEKLFF.

The chain uses TRBV7-3 and TRBJ2-5; 14 nucleotides match TRBD2. J gave up 5 bases and V 4 bases, and 9 bases lay outside the gene matches. The CDR3 loop spans 17 amino acids. Germline CDR1 is SGHTA and CDR2 is FQGTGA. CDR3 coding DNA: TGTGCCAGCAGCTCAGCCGGGACTAGCGGGAGTAGGGAGACCCAGTACTTC. Protein: CASSSAGTSGSRETQYF.

The chain employs TRBV28 and TRBJ2-5; 10 nucleotides line up with TRBD1. Germline V gene data show CDR1 as MDHEN and CDR2 as SYDVKM. The CDR3 is 14 amino acids. The ends lost 5 bases at V and 2 bases at J; junction bases unmatched: 2. CDR3: CASSDRGPQETQYF. In nucleotides, the CDR3 is TGTGCCAGCAGTGACAGGGGGCCTCAAGAGACCCAGTACTTC.

The rearrangement uses TRBV28 and TRBJ2-7; 11 nucleotides match TRBD2. V lost 5 bases, J lost 5 bases, and 8 bases stayed unmatched. The CDR3 spans 15 residues. The V gene's germline CDR1 is MDHEN and CDR2 SYDVKM. The DNA for the CDR3 is TGTGCCAGCAGTCCGGCCGCGACTAGCGGGAACGAGCAGTACTTC. Translated: CASSPAATSGNEQYF.

This clone was counted only a few times. This sequence joins TRBV30 and TRBJ2-5, with D perhaps matching TRBD2 (5 bases). The CDR3 sequence is 13 residues long. Germline CDR1 GTSNPN, CDR2 SVGIG (reference sequence). V was cut by 1 base and J by 9 bases, with 15 bases left in between. The CDR3 loop reads CAWSATTADSQYF. Here the CDR3 DNA reads TGTGCCTGGAGTGCGACTACCGCCGATTCCCAGTACTTC. Filled out from reference TRBV30 and TRBJ2-5, the complete variable domain reads SQTIHQWPATLVQPVGSPLSLECTVEGTSNPNLYWYRQAAGRGLQLLFYSVGIGQISSEVPQNLSASRPQDRQFILSSKKLLLSDSGFYLCAWSATTADSQYFGPGTRLLVL.

The chain couples TRBV6-5 to TRBJ2-5; tentatively, D is TRBD1 or TRBD2 (5 bases each). The CDR3 spans 14 residues. V lost 0 bases and J 5 bases, leaving 10 bases between the germline ends. The germline CDR1 and CDR2 sequences are MNHEY and SVGAGI. This CDR3 reads CASSYSRDGETQYF. In DNA, the CDR3 is TGTGCCAGCAGTTACTCCAGGGACGGCGAGACCCAGTACTTC.

The J gene is TRBJ1-4, the V gene TRBV18; D not certain. Germline CDR1 reads KGHSH; CDR2 reads LQKENI. This CDR3 spans 13 amino acids. The V end lost 2 bases, the J end lost 4 bases, and 5 bases lay between the germline ends. The CDR3 is CASSPGFNEKLFF. CDR3 DNA sequence: TGTGCCAGCTCACCAGGGTTTAATGAAAAACTGTTTTTT.

This sequence joins TRBV7-3 and TRBJ2-1; D not certain. This CDR3 region has 15 residues. Germline V gene lookup returns CDR1 SGHTA and CDR2 FQGTGA. V lost 2 bases and J 6 bases, leaving 14 bases between the germline ends. CDR3 sequence: CASSLQPQSGNEQFF. CDR3 in DNA: TGTGCCAGCAGCTTACAGCCGCAATCCGGCAATGAGCAGTTCTTC.

CDR3 protein: CASSFPDTEAFF. As DNA, the CDR3 is TGTGCCAGCAGCTTCCCGGACACTGAAGCTTTCTTT. This rearrangement joins TRBV7-2 to TRBJ1-1, with D unresolved. From germline, CDR1 is SGHTA and CDR2 FQGNSA. The CDR3 is 12 residues long. V was pared by 3 bases and J by 3 bases, with 5 bases between.

To note about this clone: Other DNA sequences in the same sample also yield this CDR3. The gene calls are TRBV28 and TRBJ2-3; D not resolved. From germline, CDR1 is MDHEN and CDR2 SYDVKM. V dropped 6 bases and J dropped 0 bases, with 7 bases sitting between them. This CDR3 is built from 13 residues. The CDR3 here is CASRATSTDTQYF. The DNA of the CDR3 is TGTGCCAGCAGGGCAACTAGCACAGATACGCAGTATTTT. Full variable domain (rest looked up from reference TRBV28 and TRBJ2-3): DVKVTQSSRYLVKRTGEKVFLECVQDMDHENMFWYRQDPGLGLRLIYFSYDVKMKEKGDIPEGYSVSREKKERFSLILESASTNQTSMYLCASRATSTDTQYFGPGTRLTVL.

The chain is built from TRBV20-1 and TRBJ2-1; D uncertain. V dropped 6 bases and J dropped 6 bases, with 9 bases sitting between them. Germline lookup yields CDR1 DFQATT and CDR2 SNEGSKA (reference sequence). The CDR3 sequence is 11 residues long. This chain's CDR3 is CSAPGVNEQFF. The DNA for the CDR3 is TGCAGTGCCCCTGGGGTCAATGAGCAGTTCTTC.

The V and J genes are TRBV5-4 and TRBJ2-7; 10 nucleotides agree with TRBD2. CDR3 length: 13 amino acids. The ends lost 4 bases at V and 5 bases at J; junction bases unmatched: 3. Germline CDR1 reads SGHNT; CDR2 reads YYREEE (reference sequence). This CDR3 is CASSGTSVDEQYF. The CDR3 bases are TGTGCCAGCAGCGGGACTAGCGTTGACGAGCAGTACTTC. Full variable domain (outside the CDR3, taken from reference TRBV5-4 and TRBJ2-7): ETGVTQSPTHLIKTRGQQVTLRCSSQSGHNTVSWYQQALGQGPQFIFQYYREEENGRGNFPPRFSGLQFPNYSSELNVNALELDDSALYLCASSGTSVDEQYFGPGTRLTVT.

The rearrangement uses TRBV25-1 and TRBJ2-7; 9 bases map to TRBD2. Losses at the gene ends were 3 bases for V and 6 bases for J; bases not matched to a gene: 9. From germline, CDR1 is MGHDK and CDR2 SYGVNS. The CDR3 runs to 15 residues. The CDR3 is CASSDRGGGVPEQYF. CDR3 nucleotide sequence: TGTGCCAGCAGTGACCGCGGGGGGGGTGTTCCCGAGCAGTACTTC.

This clone has a handful of counts. This sequence joins TRBV10-3 and TRBJ1-2; D uncertain. CDR1 and CDR2 (germline): ENHRY, SYGVKD. V was pared by 8 bases and J by 8 bases, with 15 bases between. The CDR3 has 12 residues. This chain's CDR3 is CAISFGQNGYTF. The CDR3 region has the DNA TGTGCCATCTCTTTTGGGCAGAACGGCTACACCTTC.

The chain carries TRBV27 and TRBJ2-7; D is perhaps TRBD2 (5 bases). The V end lost 2 bases, the J end lost 4 bases, and 15 bases lay between the germline ends. Germline V gives CDR1 MNHEY, CDR2 SMNVEV (reference sequence). The CDR3 is 15 residues long. The CDR3 nucleotides read TGTGCCAGCAGTTTAGTTGGCGGCGGGCCTTACGAGCAGTACTTC. Translation: CASSLVGGGPYEQYF.

This clone occurred a few times. This chain connects TRBV11-2 to TRBJ1-1, with 7 bases matching TRBD1. Germline CDR1 SGHAT, CDR2 FQNNGV. With 6 bases clipped from V and 4 bases from J, the junction kept 8 bases outside the gene matches. This CDR3 has 14 residues. The CDR3 coding sequence is TGTGCCAGCAGTCCCGACAGGGCGGGCACTGAAGCTTTCTTT. Translating it yields CASSPDRAGTEAFF.

The V call is TRBV7-6, the J call TRBJ2-5, with TRBD2 matching 14 bases. Germline loops: CDR1 SGHVS, CDR2 FNYEAQ. The CDR3 sequence is 17 residues long. V lost 4 bases and J lost 5; bases outside the gene matches: 9. The CDR3 sequence: CASSSTGLAGVGETQYF. The CDR3 nucleotides are TGTGCCAGCAGCTCTACGGGACTAGCGGGAGTGGGGGAGACCCAGTACTTC.

This chain connects TRBV6-6 to TRBJ2-4, with 9 bases aligning to TRBD2. This CDR3 comprises 16 residues. The J segment lost 4 bases and the V segment lost 6 bases, leaving 10 bases of the junction unmatched. Looked up from germline, CDR1 is MNHNY and CDR2 is SVGAGI (reference sequence). The CDR3: CASSTREGGVKNIQYF. The CDR3 DNA follows: TGTGCCAGCAGCACGCGGGAGGGAGGGGTAAAAAACATTCAGTACTTC.

The rearrangement links TRBV7-2 to TRBJ1-1; D is perhaps TRBD1 (6 bases). The CDR3 sequence is 14 residues long. In germline, CDR1 is SGHTA, CDR2 FQGNSA. The germline V and J ends were trimmed by 8 bases and 4 bases, with 17 bases remaining between them. For the CDR3, the DNA is TGTGCCAGCGAACGGGGGGGCAGTCCCACTGAAGCTTTCTTT. It yields the protein CASERGGSPTEAFF. Full variable domain (remainder filled in from reference TRBV7-2 and TRBJ1-1): GAGVSQSPSNKVTEKGKDVELRCDPISGHTALYWYRQSLGQGLEFLIYFQGNSAPDKSGLPSDRFSAERTGGSVSTLTIQRTQQEDSAVYLCASERGGSPTEAFFGQGTRLTVV.

This chain uses TRBV5-1 with TRBJ2-5; TRBD2 agrees at 10 bases. The CDR3 runs 15 residues. V trimming: 4 bases; J trimming: 5 bases; junction bases outside the gene matches: 8. Germline CDR1 SGHRS, CDR2 YFSETQ. The CDR3 reads CASSASGSIGETQYF. CDR3 DNA sequence: TGCGCCAGCAGCGCTAGCGGGAGTATCGGTGAGACCCAGTACTTC.

The chain employs TRBV6-6 and TRBJ2-5; TRBD2 matches at 7 bases. Germline-derived CDR1 and CDR2 are MNHNY and SVGAGI (reference sequence). After removal of 6 bases from V and 4 bases from J, the junction contained 8 bases not matched to a gene. This CDR3 has 14 amino acids. For the CDR3, the DNA is TGTGCCAGCAGAGCAAGCGGGGTGGGAGAGACCCAGTACTTC. This translates into CASRASGVGETQYF.

With respect to this clone: In the same sample, other DNA sequences code for this CDR3. The chain employs TRBV5-1 and TRBJ2-7; D might be TRBD1 (6 bases). The length of the CDR3 is 13 residues. Trimming left V 2 bases short and J 11 bases short, with 17 bases between. The germline gives CDR1 SGHRS, CDR2 YFSETQ. In nucleotides, the CDR3 is TGCGCCAGCAGCTTTGGGGGCCCAGGAGAGGAGTACTTC. The encoded protein is CASSFGGPGEEYF.

The chain employs TRBV6-1 and TRBJ2-6, with a possible D match to TRBD1 (5 bases). Germline V CDR1 and CDR2: MNHNS, SASEGT. Trimming shortened V by 4 bases and J by 0 bases, and 16 bases separated the two germline ends. This CDR3 contains 18 residues. The CDR3 is CASSAQGYGTSGANVLTF. Here the CDR3 DNA reads TGTGCCAGCAGTGCGCAGGGATACGGTACCTCTGGGGCCAACGTCCTGACTTTC.

The gene calls are TRBV9 and TRBJ1-4; D perhaps matches TRBD1 (5 bases). V lost 0 bases and J lost 8, with 14 bases in between. Germline values: CDR1 SGDLS, CDR2 YYNGEE. This CDR3 region has 15 residues. The CDR3 DNA sequence: TGTGCCAGCAGCGTAGATGCCAGGGACGAAGAAAAACTGTTTTTT. Translation: CASSVDARDEEKLFF.

The chain combines TRBV5-8 with TRBJ2-7, with D possibly TRBD1 on 6 matching bases. Between the trimmed V and J ends, which lost 3 bases and 2 bases, there was a span of 15 bases. This CDR3 contains 15 residues. Looked up from germline, CDR1 is SGHTS and CDR2 is YDEGEE. The CDR3 DNA reads TGTGCCAGCAGCTATTTGGACAGAAGCCCCTACGAGCAGTACTTC. This encodes CASSYLDRSPYEQYF.

The chain carries TRBV7-9 and TRBJ2-1; the match to TRBD2 covers 7 bases. V shed 1 base and J 4 bases; nucleotides not matched to a gene: 4. Germline V gives CDR1 SEHNR, CDR2 FQNEAQ (reference sequence). The CDR3 extends over 15 amino acids. The CDR3 region is CASSLDGLVYNEQFF. The DNA of the CDR3 is TGTGCCAGCAGCTTAGACGGACTAGTATACAATGAGCAGTTCTTC.

As to this clone: The sample carries other DNA sequences with the same CDR3. The V and J genes are TRBV10-3 and TRBJ1-2; D is undetermined. CDR3 length: 13 residues. Germline V gives CDR1 ENHRY, CDR2 SYGVKD. Trimming cost V 0 bases and J 4 bases, with 6 bases left between them. CDR3 amino acids: CAISESLGYGYTF. As DNA, the CDR3 is TGTGCCATCAGTGAGTCTCTCGGCTATGGCTACACCTTC.

In its sample, this clone was seen once. The gene calls are TRBV15 and TRBJ1-2; possibly TRBD1 for D (5 bases). Germline assignment: CDR1 LNHNV and CDR2 YYDKDF (reference sequence). V was cut by 3 bases and J by 2 bases, with 7 bases left in between. This CDR3 region has 13 residues. The CDR3 protein is CATSSRDNYGYTF. In DNA form, the CDR3 reads TGTGCCACCAGCAGCCGGGACAACTATGGCTACACCTTC.